This T cell receptor (beta chain) was identified during a study of T cells after yellow fever vaccination. Whole-study findings and limits: Reappearance after the booster was seen for most primary-vaccination clones, at around 95% CD4 and around 90% CD8. Researchers noted that a small share of clonotypes showed up in both CD4 and CD8 compartments.

This clonotype has a count of ten or more. Its antigen is not identified. Generation of TCR cDNA used 5'RACE template switching (which added a universal primer site and UMIs). A single record per CDR3 protein comes from TCRdb applying MiXCR to the 5' RACE reads. The data show some 150,000 distinct CDR3 sequences, 6.6% seen once. The material was CD4+ T cells sorted from PBMCs, obtained 10 days after the yellow fever booster vaccination. The sequence derives from a man aged 25 to 40 who received the YFV17D yellow fever vaccine.

CDR3 bases: TGTGCTAGTGGTACCTCCAAGACTAGCGGTCTCTCCTACGAGCAGTACTTC. Amino acids: CASGTSKTSGLSYEQYF. The rearrangement links TRBV12-5 to TRBJ2-7, with 9 bases matching TRBD2. Germline CDR1 reads LGHNT; CDR2 reads FRNRAP. V shed 5 bases, J shed 0 bases, and the junction held 11 bases outside the gene matches. This CDR3 has 17 residues.